This entry is about one T cell receptor (beta chain). The antigen remains undetermined. This sample was taken from a study of OX40 agonist ivuxolimab in advanced cancers. At the level of the study: The study treated patients with ivuxolimab, an agonistic anti-OX40 (CD134) antibody. Those enrolled were around 87% male, with a mean age of roughly 62 years and ages from about 20 to 90. The study's findings and limits: It was also the case that some nonresponders had low normalized T-cell clonal expansion.

The assay was immunoSEQ multiplex PCR, and TCRdb's table has in-frame clones only and misses some. The repertoire holds about 20,000 clones, with just under 90% as singletons. The germline V gene has CDR1 MDHEN and CDR2 SYDVKM. The ends were cut back, 2 bases at V and 1 base at J, with 12 bases in the middle. This CDR3 region has 16 residues. This chain joins TRBV28 and TRBJ1-5, with D possibly being TRBD1 (6 bases). The source of this sequence is an adult with an advanced solid tumor such as melanoma, head and neck, liver or kidney cancer. The sequencing used CD4+ or CD8+ T cells sorted from blood, collected in a trial of the OX40 agonist ivuxolimab. The CDR3 DNA is TGTGCCAGCAGTTTAGTCAGGGGTGGAAGCAATCAGCCCCAGCATTTT. Its protein product is CASSLVRGGSNQPQHF.